A selection of T cell receptor beta chains follows, all from one sample in a study of human T cells and chemical hapten exposure. TCRdb fed the RACE reads into MiXCR, producing one record per CDR3 protein. The sample holds 100,000 to 150,000 distinct CDR3 sequences; 13% are singletons and the top ten take 2.5% to 3.5%. Sequencing was performed on whole blood, taken in connection with sensitization to the hapten diphenylcyclopropenone (DPC). The receptor source for this set is a woman aged 18 to 35 with alopecia areata. Some clones in this sample may be carry-over from other donors' samples. Each CDR3 is given with its conserved first and last residue. D genes are given only for firm matches. Expanded clones get a size class; other rows say once, few or many, or leave the size out.

>TRBD1|TRBV10-3|.|TRBJ2-2
TGTGCCATCAATAGACAGGGCCGCACCGGGGAGCTGTTTTTT
CAINRQGRTGELFF
>.|TRBV6-2/TRBV6-3|few|TRBJ2-6
TGTGCCAGCAGACAACAGCGAATCTCCCCTGGGGCCAACGTCCTGACTTTC
CASRQQRISPGANVLTF
>.|TRBV20-1|few|TRBJ1-6
TGCAGTGCAGAAGGGGAAGATTATAATTCACCCCTCCACTTT
CSAEGEDYNSPLHF
>TRBD1|TRBV5-6|once|TRBJ2-5
TGTGCCAGCAGCCTATCGGGACAGGGTACAGAGACCCAGTACTTC
CASSLSGQGTETQYF
>TRBD1|TRBV30|.|TRBJ2-5
TGTGCCTGGAGTAGGGGGACAGGGGGCTTAGAGACCCAGTACTTC
CAWSRGTGGLETQYF
>.|TRBV19|many|TRBJ1-2
TGTGCCAGTAGTATCCCAGGGAACTATGGCTACACCTTC
CASSIPGNYGYTF
>TRBD1|TRBV5-5|few|TRBJ2-6
TGTGCCAGCAGCTTGGCCGGGACAGCGAGCTCTGGGGCCAACGTCCTGACTTTC
CASSLAGTASSGANVLTF
>.|TRBV3-1|few|TRBJ1-6
TGTGCCAGCAGCCAAACCGGGACCTCTCTCTATAATTCACCCCTCCACTTT
CASSQTGTSLYNSPLHF
>TRBD1|TRBV20-1|.|TRBJ2-3
TGCAGTGCTAGGGGGACAGGCACAGATACGCAGTATTTT
CSARGTGTDTQYF
>.|TRBV10-2|few|TRBJ2-5
TGCGCCAGCACTCCCACTAGGTCGAGGGAGACCCAGTACTTC
CASTPTRSRETQYF
>.|TRBV20-1|many|TRBJ2-1
TGCAGTGCTAGAGATATTCAGGGAAACTACAATGAGCAGTTCTTC
CSARDIQGNYNEQFF
>.|TRBV6-6|.|TRBJ2-1
TGTGCCAGCATAAAAATAGACGGTTACAATGAGCAGTTCTTC
CASIKIDGYNEQFF
>.|TRBV3-1|few|TRBJ1-1
TGTGCCAGCCGAGACAGTAACACTGAAGCTTTCTTT
CASRDSNTEAFF
>.|TRBV11-2|many|TRBJ2-3
TGTGCCAGCAGCTTAACGGGAGCTAGCACAGATACGCAGTATTTT
CASSLTGASTDTQYF
>TRBD2|TRBV13|.|TRBJ2-1
TGTGCCAGCAGCCCCGAGACTAGCGGGGAGCAAGGGGCCTACAATGAGCAGTTCTTC
CASSPETSGEQGAYNEQFF
>.|TRBV20-1|few|TRBJ1-5
TGCAGTGCTAGGGGGGGCACGAGCAATCAGCCCCAGCATTTT
CSARGGTSNQPQHF
>.|TRBV20-1|.|TRBJ2-5
TGCAGTGCCGAGTGGGAACAGCCCCAAGAGACCCAGTACTTC
CSAEWEQPQETQYF
>.|TRBV9|.|TRBJ1-4
TGTGCCAGCAGCGTAGACACAGGAGCAACTAATGAAAAACTGTTTTTT
CASSVDTGATNEKLFF
>.|TRBV7-2|.|TRBJ2-5
TGTGCCAGCAGCTTGGACTACCTGGAAGAGACCCAGTACTTC
CASSLDYLEETQYF
>.|TRBV30|many|TRBJ2-5
TGTGCCTGGAGTGTAACATTCGGTAAAGAGACCCAGTACTTC
CAWSVTFGKETQYF
>.|TRBV30|.|TRBJ2-1
TGTGCCTGGGGTACGCGCGATGAGCAGTTCTTC
CAWGTRDEQFF
>.|TRBV20-1|few|TRBJ1-6
TGCAGTGCCCCCCCGGGGTCGTCCTATAATTCACCCCTCCACTTT
CSAPPGSSYNSPLHF
>TRBD2|TRBV7-6|few|TRBJ2-6
TGTGCCAGCAGCTTAATATACTGGGGAGGGGCCTCTGGGGCCAACGTCCTGACTTTC
CASSLIYWGGASGANVLTF
>.|TRBV12-3/TRBV12-4|many|TRBJ2-7
TGTGCCAGCAGTTTTGGGGCGTGGCACCCGACCTTATACGAGCAGTACTTC
CASSFGAWHPTLYEQYF
>TRBD2|TRBV5-1|many|TRBJ2-7
TGCGCCAGCAGCCTGGAAGAGGGTAGCGGGTCCTACGAGCAGTACTTC
CASSLEEGSGSYEQYF
>.|TRBV11-2|few|TRBJ2-5
TGTGCCAGCAGCTTTCGGCAGACCCAGTACTTC
CASSFRQTQYF
>.|TRBV7-9|.|TRBJ1-1
TGTGCCAGCAGCTCATTGCCAGGGAGGGCTTTCTTT
CASSSLPGRAFF
>.|TRBV11-2|.|TRBJ2-5
TGTGCCAGCAGCTTAGGCGTTGGCGGGGAAGAGACCCAGTACTTC
CASSLGVGGEETQYF
>.|TRBV24-1|few|TRBJ1-6
TGTGCCACCCCATCCGGGGGGATTAATTCACCCCTCCACTTT
CATPSGGINSPLHF
>.|TRBV6-2/TRBV6-3|many|TRBJ1-4
TGTGCCAGCAGCCGCGGGAGAGTCGCAACTAATGAAAAACTGTTTTTT
CASSRGRVATNEKLFF
>.|TRBV9|.|TRBJ2-5
TGTGCCAGCAGCTCCGGACAGCAAGAGACCCAGTACTTC
CASSSGQQETQYF
>.|TRBV11-2|.|TRBJ2-7
TGTGCCAGCAGTCGGGACCCACTGGCGGGGCAGTACTTC
CASSRDPLAGQYF
>TRBD2|TRBV19|few|TRBJ2-1
TGTGCCAGTAGTATCCCGACTAGCGGGGGGGCCCATGAGCAGTTCTTC
CASSIPTSGGAHEQFF
>.|TRBV7-2|many|TRBJ1-2
TGTGCCAGCAGCTTAGCGGGGGGAGGTAACTATGGCTACACCTTC
CASSLAGGGNYGYTF
>TRBD2|TRBV11-3|.|TRBJ2-3
TGTGCCAGCAGCTTAGTTGCTCTAGCGGGGGGGCGTACAGATACGCAGTATTTT
CASSLVALAGGRTDTQYF
>.|TRBV4-1|.|TRBJ2-3
TGCGCCAGCAGCCAAGCGGCCAACACAGATACGCAGTATTTT
CASSQAANTDTQYF
>.|TRBV20-1|.|TRBJ2-1
TGCAGTGTTCCCCTCCGAGGACGAAGCAATGAGCAGTTCTTC
CSVPLRGRSNEQFF
>.|TRBV4-2|few|TRBJ1-1
TGTGCCAGCAGCCCACACGACAGGAACACTGAAGCTTTCTTT
CASSPHDRNTEAFF
>.|TRBV20-1|many|TRBJ1-2
TGCAGTGCTCGACAGGACTATGGCTACACCTTC
CSARQDYGYTF
>.|TRBV11-3|few|TRBJ1-3
TGTGCCAGCAGCACAACGAACTCTGGAAACACCATATATTTT
CASSTTNSGNTIYF
>.|TRBV14|.|TRBJ1-5
TGTGCCAGCAGCCAAGATAGTACCCGACCCCAGCATTTT
CASSQDSTRPQHF